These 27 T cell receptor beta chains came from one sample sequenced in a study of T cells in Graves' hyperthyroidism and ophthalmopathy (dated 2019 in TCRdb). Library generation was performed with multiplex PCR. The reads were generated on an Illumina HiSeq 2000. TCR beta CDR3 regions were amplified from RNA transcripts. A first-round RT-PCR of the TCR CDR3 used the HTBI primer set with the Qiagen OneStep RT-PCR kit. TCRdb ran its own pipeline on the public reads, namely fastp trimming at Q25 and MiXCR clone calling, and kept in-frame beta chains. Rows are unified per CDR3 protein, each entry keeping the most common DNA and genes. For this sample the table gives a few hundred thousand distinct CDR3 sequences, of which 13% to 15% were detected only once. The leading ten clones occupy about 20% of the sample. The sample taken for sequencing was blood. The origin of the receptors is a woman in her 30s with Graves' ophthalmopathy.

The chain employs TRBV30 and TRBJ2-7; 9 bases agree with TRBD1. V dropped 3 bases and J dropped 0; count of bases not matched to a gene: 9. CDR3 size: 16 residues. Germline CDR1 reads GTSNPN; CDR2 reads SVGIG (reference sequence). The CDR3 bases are TGTGCCTGGAGGGGGACAGGGATCAGGAGCTCCTACGAGCAGTACTTC. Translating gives CAWRGTGIRSSYEQYF.

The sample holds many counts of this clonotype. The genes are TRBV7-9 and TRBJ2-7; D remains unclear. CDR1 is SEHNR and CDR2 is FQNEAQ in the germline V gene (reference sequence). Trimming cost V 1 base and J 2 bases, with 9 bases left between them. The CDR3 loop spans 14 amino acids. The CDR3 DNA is TGTGCCAGCAGCTTAGGTGGCAGACCCTACGAGCAGTACTTC. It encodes CASSLGGRPYEQYF.

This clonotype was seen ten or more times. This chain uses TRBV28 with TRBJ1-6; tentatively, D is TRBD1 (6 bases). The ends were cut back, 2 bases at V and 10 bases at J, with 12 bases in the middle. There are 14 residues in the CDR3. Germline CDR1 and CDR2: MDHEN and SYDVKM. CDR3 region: CASSLGGSESPLHF. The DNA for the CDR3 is TGTGCCAGCAGTTTAGGGGGCAGTGAATCACCCCTCCACTTT.

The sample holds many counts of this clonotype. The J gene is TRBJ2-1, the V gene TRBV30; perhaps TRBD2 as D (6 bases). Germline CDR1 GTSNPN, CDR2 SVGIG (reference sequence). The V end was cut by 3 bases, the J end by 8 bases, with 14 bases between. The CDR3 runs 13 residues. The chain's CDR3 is CAWRKGTWDEQFF. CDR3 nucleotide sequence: TGTGCCTGGAGAAAAGGGACTTGGGATGAGCAGTTCTTC.

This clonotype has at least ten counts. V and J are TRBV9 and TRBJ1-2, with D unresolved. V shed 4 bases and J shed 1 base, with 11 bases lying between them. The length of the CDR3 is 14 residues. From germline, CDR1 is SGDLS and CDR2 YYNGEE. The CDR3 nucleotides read TGTGCCAGCAGCCCCGGAGAACTTAACTATGGCTACACCTTC. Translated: CASSPGELNYGYTF.

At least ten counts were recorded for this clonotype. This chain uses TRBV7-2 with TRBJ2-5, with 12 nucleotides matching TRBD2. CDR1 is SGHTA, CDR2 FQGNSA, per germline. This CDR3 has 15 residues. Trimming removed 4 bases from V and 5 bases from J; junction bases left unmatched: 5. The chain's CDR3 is CASSSTSGGWETQYF. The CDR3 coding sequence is TGTGCCAGCAGCTCGACTAGCGGGGGTTGGGAGACCCAGTACTTC.

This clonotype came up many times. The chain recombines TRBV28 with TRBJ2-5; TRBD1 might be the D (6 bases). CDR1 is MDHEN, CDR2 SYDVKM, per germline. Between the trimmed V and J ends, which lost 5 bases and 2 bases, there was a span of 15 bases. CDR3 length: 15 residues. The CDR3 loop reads CASSLSGHSQETQYF. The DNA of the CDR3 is TGTGCCAGCAGTCTATCGGGACATTCACAAGAGACCCAGTACTTC. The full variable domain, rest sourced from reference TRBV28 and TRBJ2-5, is DVKVTQSSRYLVKRTGEKVFLECVQDMDHENMFWYRQDPGLGLRLIYFSYDVKMKEKGDIPEGYSVSREKKERFSLILESASTNQTSMYLCASSLSGHSQETQYFGPGTRLLVL.

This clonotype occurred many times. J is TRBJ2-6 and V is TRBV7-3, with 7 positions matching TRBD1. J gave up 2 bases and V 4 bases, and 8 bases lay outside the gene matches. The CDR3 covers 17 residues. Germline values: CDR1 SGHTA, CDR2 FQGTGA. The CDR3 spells CASSSAPTGPGANVLTF. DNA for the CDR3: TGTGCCAGCAGCTCCGCCCCGACAGGGCCTGGGGCCAACGTCCTGACTTTC.

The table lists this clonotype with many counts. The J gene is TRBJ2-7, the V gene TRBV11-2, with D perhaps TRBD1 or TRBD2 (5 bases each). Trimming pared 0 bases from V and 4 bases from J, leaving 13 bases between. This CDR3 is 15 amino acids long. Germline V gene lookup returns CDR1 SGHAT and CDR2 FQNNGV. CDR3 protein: CASSLDTGRLYEQYF. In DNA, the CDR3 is TGTGCCAGCAGCTTAGACACGGGACGGTTGTACGAGCAGTACTTC.

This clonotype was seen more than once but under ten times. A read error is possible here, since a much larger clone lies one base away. The CDR3 DNA reads as TGTGCCAGCCGGGGTGGGCGCAATGAGCAGTTCTTC. Translating gives CASRGGRNEQFF. The chain links TRBV2 to TRBJ2-1; a weak D match, TRBD2 (5 bases). The CDR3 covers 12 residues. Trimming removed 8 bases at V and 6 bases at J, with 11 bases between. Germline assignment: CDR1 SNHLY and CDR2 FYNNEI.

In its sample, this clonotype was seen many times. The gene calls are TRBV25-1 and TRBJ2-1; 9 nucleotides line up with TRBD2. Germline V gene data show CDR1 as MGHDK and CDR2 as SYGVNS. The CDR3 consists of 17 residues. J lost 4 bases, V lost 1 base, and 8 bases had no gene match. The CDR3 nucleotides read TGTGCCAGCAGTGAATTTGGGGGCGGGGGGGGGTACAATGAGCAGTTCTTC. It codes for CASSEFGGGGGYNEQFF.

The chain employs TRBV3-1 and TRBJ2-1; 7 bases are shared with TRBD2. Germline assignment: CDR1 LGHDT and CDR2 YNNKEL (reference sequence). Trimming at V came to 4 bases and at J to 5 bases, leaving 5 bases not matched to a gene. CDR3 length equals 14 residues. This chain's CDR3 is CASSPAGWDNEQFF. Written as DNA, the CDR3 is TGTGCCAGCAGCCCAGCGGGATGGGACAATGAGCAGTTCTTC.

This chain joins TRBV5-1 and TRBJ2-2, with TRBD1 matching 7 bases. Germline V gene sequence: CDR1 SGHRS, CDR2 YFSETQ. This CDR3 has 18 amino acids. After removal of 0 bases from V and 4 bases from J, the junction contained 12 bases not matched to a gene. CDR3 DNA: TGCGCCAGCAGCTTGGGTACAGGGGTTAATTGGAGCACCGGGGAGCTGTTTTTT. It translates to CASSLGTGVNWSTGELFF. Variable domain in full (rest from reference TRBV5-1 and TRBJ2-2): KAGVTQTPRYLIKTRGQQVTLSCSPISGHRSVSWYQQTPGQGLQFLFEYFSETQRNKGNFPGRFSGRQFSNSRSEMNVSTLELGDSALYLCASSLGTGVNWSTGELFFGEGSRLTVL.

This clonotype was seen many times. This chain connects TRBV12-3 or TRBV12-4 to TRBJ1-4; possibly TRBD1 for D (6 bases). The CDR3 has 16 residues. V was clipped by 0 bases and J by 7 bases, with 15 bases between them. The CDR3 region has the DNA TGTGCCAGCAGTTTAGCGCTGGGGGGGCGCGTTGAAAAACTGTTTTTT. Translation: CASSLALGGRVEKLFF.

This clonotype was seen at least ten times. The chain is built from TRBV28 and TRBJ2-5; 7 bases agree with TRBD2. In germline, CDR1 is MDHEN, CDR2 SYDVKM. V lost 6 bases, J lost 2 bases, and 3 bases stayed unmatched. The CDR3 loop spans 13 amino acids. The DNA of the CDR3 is TGTGCCAGCAGATGGGGGGGGCAAGAGACCCAGTACTTC. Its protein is CASRWGGQETQYF. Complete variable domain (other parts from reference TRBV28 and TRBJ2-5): DVKVTQSSRYLVKRTGEKVFLECVQDMDHENMFWYRQDPGLGLRLIYFSYDVKMKEKGDIPEGYSVSREKKERFSLILESASTNQTSMYLCASRWGGQETQYFGPGTRLLVL.

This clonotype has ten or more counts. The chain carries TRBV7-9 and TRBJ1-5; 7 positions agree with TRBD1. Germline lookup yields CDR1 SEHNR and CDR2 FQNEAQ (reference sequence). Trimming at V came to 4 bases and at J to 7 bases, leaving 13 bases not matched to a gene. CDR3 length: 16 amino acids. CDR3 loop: CASSSYDRDPYQPQHF. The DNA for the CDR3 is TGTGCCAGCAGCTCTTATGACAGGGACCCCTACCAGCCCCAGCATTTT.

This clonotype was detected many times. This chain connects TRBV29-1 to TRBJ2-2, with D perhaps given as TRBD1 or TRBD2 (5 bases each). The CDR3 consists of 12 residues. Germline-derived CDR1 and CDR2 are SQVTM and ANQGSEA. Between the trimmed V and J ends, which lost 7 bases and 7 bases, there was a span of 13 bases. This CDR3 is CSATEGLGELFF. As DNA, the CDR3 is TGCAGCGCGACAGAGGGCCTCGGGGAGCTGTTTTTT.

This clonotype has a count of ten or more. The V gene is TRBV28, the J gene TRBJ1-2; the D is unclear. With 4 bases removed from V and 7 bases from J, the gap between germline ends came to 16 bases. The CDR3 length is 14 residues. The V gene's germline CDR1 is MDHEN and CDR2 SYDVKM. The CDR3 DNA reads TGTGCCAGCAGTTACAACAGAGAGGGCTCTGGCTACACCTTC. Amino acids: CASSYNREGSGYTF.

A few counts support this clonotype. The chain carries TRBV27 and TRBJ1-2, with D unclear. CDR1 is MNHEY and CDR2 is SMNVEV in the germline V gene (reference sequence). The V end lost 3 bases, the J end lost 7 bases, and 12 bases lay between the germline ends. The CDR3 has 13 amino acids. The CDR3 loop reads CASSFLSSFGYTF. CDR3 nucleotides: TGTGCCAGCAGTTTTCTCTCCTCCTTTGGCTACACCTTC.

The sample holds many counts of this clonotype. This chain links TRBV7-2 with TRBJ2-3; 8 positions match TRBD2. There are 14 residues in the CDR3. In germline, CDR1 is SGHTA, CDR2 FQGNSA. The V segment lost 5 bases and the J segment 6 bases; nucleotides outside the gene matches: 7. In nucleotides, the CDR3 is TGTGCCAGCAGCCGGCTAGCGGGCCGGGATACGCAGTATTTT. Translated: CASSRLAGRDTQYF.

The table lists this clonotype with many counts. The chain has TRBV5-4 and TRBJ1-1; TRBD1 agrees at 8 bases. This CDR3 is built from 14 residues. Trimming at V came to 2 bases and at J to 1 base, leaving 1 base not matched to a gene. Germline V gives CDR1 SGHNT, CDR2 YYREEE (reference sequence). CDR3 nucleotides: TGTGCCAGCAGCTTCGGGACAGGGAACACTGAAGCTTTCTTT. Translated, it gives CASSFGTGNTEAFF.

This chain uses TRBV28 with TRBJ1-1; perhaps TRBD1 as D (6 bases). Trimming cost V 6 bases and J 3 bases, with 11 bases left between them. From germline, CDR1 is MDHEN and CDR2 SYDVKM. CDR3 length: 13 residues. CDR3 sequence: CASRGGQHTEAFF. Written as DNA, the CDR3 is TGTGCCAGCAGGGGCGGACAGCACACTGAAGCTTTCTTT.

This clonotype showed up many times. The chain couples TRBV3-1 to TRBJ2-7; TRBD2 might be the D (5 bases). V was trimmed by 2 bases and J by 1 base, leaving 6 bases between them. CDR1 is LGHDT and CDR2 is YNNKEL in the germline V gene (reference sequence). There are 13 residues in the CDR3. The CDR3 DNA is TGTGCCAGCAGCCAACTAGCTTCCTACGAGCAGTACTTC. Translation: CASSQLASYEQYF.

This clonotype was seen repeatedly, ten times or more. The CDR3 spells CASSYLSGGARDTQYF. As DNA, the CDR3 is TGCGCCAGCAGCTACCTTAGCGGGGGGGCCAGAGATACGCAGTATTTT. The chain couples TRBV5-1 to TRBJ2-3, with 11 bases identical to TRBD2. The length of the CDR3 is 16 residues. Looked up from germline, CDR1 is SGHRS and CDR2 is YFSETQ. After removal of 3 bases from V and 5 bases from J, the junction contained 8 bases not matched to a gene.

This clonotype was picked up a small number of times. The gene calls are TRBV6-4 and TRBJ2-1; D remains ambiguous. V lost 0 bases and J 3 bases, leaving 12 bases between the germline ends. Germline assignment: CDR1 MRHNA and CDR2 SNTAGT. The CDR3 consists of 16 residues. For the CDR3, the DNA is TGTGCCAGCAGTGACTCCGGTCAGTTTGGCTACAATGAGCAGTTCTTC. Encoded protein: CASSDSGQFGYNEQFF.

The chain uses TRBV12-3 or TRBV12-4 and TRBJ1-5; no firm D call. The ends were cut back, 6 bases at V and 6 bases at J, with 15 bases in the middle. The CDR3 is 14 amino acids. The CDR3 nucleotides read TGTGCCAGCAGCCCCCGTGTGACGGTTCAGCCCCAGCATTTT. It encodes CASSPRVTVQPQHF.

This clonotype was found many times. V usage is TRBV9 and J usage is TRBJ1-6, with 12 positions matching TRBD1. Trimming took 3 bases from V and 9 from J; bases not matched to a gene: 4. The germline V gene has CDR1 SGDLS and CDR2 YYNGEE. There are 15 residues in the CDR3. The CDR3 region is CASSAGTGGGSPLHF. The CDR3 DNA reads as TGTGCCAGCAGCGCCGGGACAGGGGGCGGTTCACCCCTCCACTTT.